The rows below give T cell receptor beta chains drawn from one sample of a study of T cell clones after liver transplantation. TCRdb keeps only in-frame clones here, not all; method: immunoSEQ multiplex PCR. Of approximately 100,000 clones in the sample, 80% to 90% are singletons; the top ten hold approximately 3%. The material sequenced was CD4+ T cells from blood, taken 47 months after liver transplant. The source is a human patient who received a liver transplant. The graft donor may have given rise to some T cells. CDR3s include the opening cysteine and the closing phenylalanine or tryptophan. Each record gives: CDR3 protein, CDR3 DNA, J gene, D gene, clone size, V gene. A D gene is named only where the DNA matches it firmly. Size tells how often a clone was seen (once, few, many) or the class of an expanded clone, and some rows leave it out.

CASSRTALGQETQYF	TGTGCCAGCTCCCGGACAGCCCTTGGGCAAGAGACCCAGTACTTC	TRBJ2-5	.	.	TRBV18
CASMGREVETQYF	TGTGCCAGTATGGGTCGGGAGGTAGAGACCCAGTACTTC	TRBJ2-5	TRBD2	.	TRBV19
CASSHPTGELFF	TGTGCCAGCAGCCATCCCACCGGGGAGCTGTTTTTT	TRBJ2-2	.	.	TRBV11-2
CASCQGATKNIQYF	TGCGCCAGCTGTCAGGGGGCGACCAAAAACATTCAGTACTTC	TRBJ2-4	TRBD1	.	TRBV5-1
CATSRPAQGGTDTQYF	TGTGCCACCAGCAGACCTGCCCAGGGAGGCACAGATACGCAGTATTTT	TRBJ2-3	.	.	TRBV15
CSVEDGLAEGSGELFF	TGCAGCGTTGAAGATGGACTAGCGGAGGGGAGCGGGGAGCTGTTTTTT	TRBJ2-2	TRBD2	.	TRBV29-1
CASSSGQGGLGEQFF	TGTGCCAGCAGCTCGGGACAGGGGGGATTGGGTGAGCAGTTCTTC	TRBJ2-1	TRBD1	.	TRBV7-6
CASSQDSQLVNEKLFF	TGCGCCAGCAGCCAAGATTCGCAGCTAGTTAATGAAAAACTGTTTTTT	TRBJ1-4	.	few	TRBV4-1
CASSLTPRAFNNEQFF	TGTGCCAGCAGTTTAACCCCTCGGGCTTTTAACAATGAGCAGTTCTTC	TRBJ2-1	.	once	TRBV27
CSVDPKTRNTEAFF	TGCAGCGTTGATCCGAAAACAAGGAACACTGAAGCTTTCTTT	TRBJ1-1	.	.	TRBV29-1
CASSLGRNTEAFF	TGCGCCAGCAGCTTGGGTAGGAACACTGAAGCTTTCTTT	TRBJ1-1	.	once	TRBV5-1
CASSLAGADTQYF	TGTGCCAGCAGCTTAGCGGGCGCAGATACGCAGTATTTT	TRBJ2-3	.	.	TRBV7-8
CASSPGTGGGYEQYF	TGTGCCAGCTCCCCAGGGACAGGGGGTGGTTACGAGCAGTACTTC	TRBJ2-7	TRBD1	.	TRBV18
CASKPGLADYEQYF	TGTGCCAGCAAACCGGGACTAGCGGACTACGAGCAGTACTTC	TRBJ2-7	TRBD2	.	TRBV5-4
CSVGGLAQREQYF	TGCAGCGTTGGGGGACTAGCGCAGCGCGAGCAGTACTTC	TRBJ2-7	TRBD2	few	TRBV29-1
CASRNQGREKLFF	TGTGCCAGCAGAAACCAGGGCCGTGAAAAACTGTTTTTT	TRBJ1-4	.	.	TRBV28
CASSWTTTASDTQYF	TGTGCCAGCAGCTGGACTACCACGGCCTCCGATACGCAGTATTTT	TRBJ2-3	.	.	TRBV7-2
CASSAGRATTYEQYF	TGTGCCAGCAGCGCGGGACGAGCGACCACCTACGAGCAGTACTTC	TRBJ2-7	.	.	TRBV9
CASSLQGRTQYF	TGTGCCAGCAGCCTACAGGGGCGTACGCAGTATTTT	TRBJ2-3	TRBD1	few	TRBV7-2
CASSSGGGTLPEKLFF	TGCGCCAGCAGCTCTGGAGGGGGGACCTTACCAGAAAAACTGTTTTTT	TRBJ1-4	.	.	TRBV5-1
CASSLYPRETQYF	TGTGCCAGCAGCTTATACCCGAGGGAGACCCAGTACTTC	TRBJ2-5	.	.	TRBV7-3
CASSLADRGSPLHF	TGTGCCAGCAGCTTAGCGGACAGGGGTTCACCCCTCCACTTT	TRBJ1-6	TRBD1	.	TRBV7-3
CASSSPLRGVSGGYTF	TGTGCCAGCAGCTCACCCCTAAGAGGAGTGTCAGGAGGCTACACCTTC	TRBJ1-2	.	once	TRBV7-9
CASSPLGQGAGNTIYF	TGTGCCAGCTCACCCCTGGGACAGGGGGCTGGAAACACCATATATTTT	TRBJ1-3	TRBD1	.	TRBV18
CASSAPGTRSEKLFF	TGTGCCAGCAGTGCCCCCGGGACCCGGAGTGAAAAACTGTTTTTT	TRBJ1-4	.	.	TRBV25-1
CASSRSAGENTEAFF	TGTGCCAGTAGTAGGTCGGCAGGGGAGAACACTGAAGCTTTCTTT	TRBJ1-1	.	.	TRBV19
CASSGRRDARSNEQFF	TGTGCCAGTAGCGGACGGCGGGATGCTAGGTCCAATGAGCAGTTCTTC	TRBJ2-1	.	.	TRBV19
CASSYSQGYEQYF	TGTGCCAGCAGTTATTCGCAAGGCTACGAGCAGTACTTC	TRBJ2-7	.	.	TRBV6-5
CASSPQGFGYTF	TGTGCCAGCAGTCCCCAGGGTTTCGGCTACACCTTC	TRBJ1-2	.	.	TRBV6-5
CASSQVRSSGANVLTF	TGTGCCAGCAGCCAAGTTAGGAGCTCTGGGGCCAACGTCCTGACTTTC	TRBJ2-6	.	.	TRBV4-2
CASTGDATEAFF	TGTGCCAGCACAGGGGATGCCACTGAAGCTTTCTTT	TRBJ1-1	.	.	TRBV2
CASSLVAGPLYEQYF	TGTGCCAGCAGCTTAGTTGCGGGTCCGCTATACGAGCAGTACTTC	TRBJ2-7	.	.	TRBV7-9
CASSLRAPGQGVTDTQYF	TGCGCCAGCAGCCTCCGGGCCCCAGGACAGGGGGTTACAGATACGCAGTATTTT	TRBJ2-3	TRBD1	.	TRBV5-1
CASKNTRDNEQFF	TGTGCCAGCAAAAACACGCGGGACAATGAGCAGTTCTTC	TRBJ2-1	.	.	TRBV2
CASSSDRGTFNTGELFF	TGTGCCAGCAGTTCCGACAGGGGAACCTTCAACACCGGGGAGCTGTTTTTT	TRBJ2-2	TRBD1	.	TRBV28
CASSPLRGHGYTF	TGTGCCAGTAGTCCCCTGAGGGGGCATGGCTACACCTTC	TRBJ1-2	TRBD1	.	TRBV19
CASSLRAGTSDEQFF	TGTGCCAGCAGCTTAAGAGCGGGGACCAGCGATGAGCAGTTCTTC	TRBJ2-1	TRBD2	.	TRBV11-2
CASSLVGGVGQPQHF	TGTGCCAGCAGCCTGGTAGGGGGCGTGGGTCAGCCCCAGCATTTT	TRBJ1-5	TRBD1	.	TRBV7-6
CASSQRKAGGGKLNTGELFF	TGCGCCAGCAGCCAAAGGAAGGCTGGAGGGGGCAAGCTCAACACCGGGGAGCTGTTTTTT	TRBJ2-2	.	.	TRBV4-1
CATRGWGNTEAFF	TGTGCCACCAGGGGGTGGGGGAACACTGAAGCTTTCTTT	TRBJ1-1	.	.	TRBV15
CASRLAVSSYEQYF	TGTGCCAGCAGATTAGCGGTGAGCTCCTACGAGCAGTACTTC	TRBJ2-7	.	.	TRBV13
CASRPSLPGLTYEQYF	TGTGCCAGTAGACCATCCCTTCCGGGACTAACCTACGAGCAGTACTTC	TRBJ2-7	TRBD2	.	TRBV19
CSARVGDGDAF	TGCAGTGCTAGAGTCGGGGATGGGGATGCTTTT	TRBJ1-5	.	.	TRBV20-1
CASNQAGGSYSHEQYF	TGTGCCAGCAACCAGGCGGGGGGATCCTACTCCCACGAGCAGTACTTC	TRBJ2-7	TRBD2	few	TRBV7-2
CASSLMSVTGELFF	TGTGCCAGCAGCTTAATGTCGGTCACCGGGGAGCTGTTTTTT	TRBJ2-2	.	.	TRBV7-8
CASSLDGLTEAFF	TGCGCCAGCAGCTTGGACGGGCTGACTGAAGCTTTCTTT	TRBJ1-1	.	.	TRBV5-1
CASSYGRENTEAFF	TGTGCCAGCAGTTACGGACGCGAGAACACTGAAGCTTTCTTT	TRBJ1-1	.	once	TRBV6-5
CARFLDRSPEAFF	TGTGCCAGGTTCCTCGACAGGTCCCCTGAAGCTTTCTTT	TRBJ1-1	.	.	TRBV19
CASSLYMGRGGSSNTGELFF	TGTGCCAGCAGTTTATACATGGGAAGAGGCGGGAGCTCGAACACCGGGGAGCTGTTTTTT	TRBJ2-2	TRBD2	.	TRBV28
CASSLSGNHGYTF	TGCGCCAGCAGCTTGTCGGGGAACCATGGCTACACCTTC	TRBJ1-2	.	.	TRBV5-1
CASSPRTGGTYEQYF	TGTGCCAGCAGTCCACGGACAGGGGGTACCTACGAGCAGTACTTC	TRBJ2-7	TRBD1	.	TRBV6-1
CASSPSGRAGEKLFF	TGTGCCAGCTCACCATCCGGAAGGGCCGGGGAAAAACTGTTTTTT	TRBJ1-4	.	.	TRBV18
CASSKAGLGPQHF	TGTGCCAGCAGTAAGGCGGGTCTGGGGCCCCAGCATTTT	TRBJ1-5	.	.	TRBV28
CASTEGGGRSYNEQFF	TGTGCCAGCACAGAAGGGGGCGGGAGGTCCTACAATGAGCAGTTCTTC	TRBJ2-1	.	.	TRBV7-2
CASTRTGVNEKLFF	TGTGCCAGCACCCGTACAGGCGTTAATGAAAAACTGTTTTTT	TRBJ1-4	.	.	TRBV2